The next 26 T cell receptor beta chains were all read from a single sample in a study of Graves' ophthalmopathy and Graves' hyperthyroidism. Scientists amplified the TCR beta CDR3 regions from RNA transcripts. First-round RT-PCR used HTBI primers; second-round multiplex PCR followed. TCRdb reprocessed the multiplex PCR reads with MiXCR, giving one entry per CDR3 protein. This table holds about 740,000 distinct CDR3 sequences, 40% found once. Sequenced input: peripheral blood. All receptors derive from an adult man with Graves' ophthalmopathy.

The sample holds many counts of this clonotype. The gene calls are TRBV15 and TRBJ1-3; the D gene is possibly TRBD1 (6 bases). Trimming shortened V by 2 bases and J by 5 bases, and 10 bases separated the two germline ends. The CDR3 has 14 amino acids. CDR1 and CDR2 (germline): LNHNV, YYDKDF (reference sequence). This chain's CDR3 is CATSRQGIRNTIYF. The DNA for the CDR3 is TGTGCCACCAGCAGACAGGGGATAAGAAACACCATATATTTT.

The CDR3 sequence is CASSEVTGTPSTDTQYF. As DNA, the CDR3 is TGTGCCAGCAGTGAGGTCACCGGGACTCCTAGCACAGATACGCAGTATTTT. The chain uses TRBV2 and TRBJ2-3; possibly TRBD2 for D (6 bases). Germline CDR1 is SNHLY and CDR2 is FYNNEI. This CDR3 has 17 residues. Trimming removed 3 bases at V and 0 bases at J, with 16 bases between.

The CDR3 region is CSASPGSYEQYF. The CDR3 DNA reads as TGCAGTGCTAGCCCGGGCTCCTACGAGCAGTACTTC. The rearrangement uses TRBV20-1 and TRBJ2-7; D is ambiguous. There are 12 residues in the CDR3. CDR1 DFQATT and CDR2 SNEGSKA come from the germline V gene (reference sequence). The ends were cut back, 3 bases at V and 0 bases at J, with 6 bases in the middle.

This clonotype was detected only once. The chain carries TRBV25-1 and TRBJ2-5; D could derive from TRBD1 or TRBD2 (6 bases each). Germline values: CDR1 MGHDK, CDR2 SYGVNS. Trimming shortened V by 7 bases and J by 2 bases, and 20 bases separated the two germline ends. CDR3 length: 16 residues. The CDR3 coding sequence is TGTGCCAGCACCCCATTTTCGGGGGCCTTACAAGAGACCCAGTACTTC. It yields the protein CASTPFSGALQETQYF.

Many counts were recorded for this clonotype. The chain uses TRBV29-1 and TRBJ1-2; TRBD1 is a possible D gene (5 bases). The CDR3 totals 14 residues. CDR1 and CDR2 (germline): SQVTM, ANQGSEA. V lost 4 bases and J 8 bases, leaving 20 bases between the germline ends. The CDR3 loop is CSVVTGQSGYGYTF. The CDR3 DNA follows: TGCAGCGTTGTCACAGGACAATCCGGCTACGGCTACACCTTC.

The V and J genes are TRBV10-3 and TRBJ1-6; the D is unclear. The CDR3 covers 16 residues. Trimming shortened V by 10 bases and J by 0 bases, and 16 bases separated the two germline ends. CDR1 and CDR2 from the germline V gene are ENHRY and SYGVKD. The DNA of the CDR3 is TGTGCCACCGCTAGCGGTCAGAGCTCCTATAATTCACCCCTCCACTTT. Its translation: CATASGQSSYNSPLHF.

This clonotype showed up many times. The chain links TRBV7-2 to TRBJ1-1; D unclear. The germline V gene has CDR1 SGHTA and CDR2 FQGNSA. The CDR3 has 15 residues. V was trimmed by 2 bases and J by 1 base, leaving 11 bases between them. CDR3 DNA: TGTGCCAGCAGCTTAAGATATAGCGGGAACACTGAAGCTTTCTTT. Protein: CASSLRYSGNTEAFF.

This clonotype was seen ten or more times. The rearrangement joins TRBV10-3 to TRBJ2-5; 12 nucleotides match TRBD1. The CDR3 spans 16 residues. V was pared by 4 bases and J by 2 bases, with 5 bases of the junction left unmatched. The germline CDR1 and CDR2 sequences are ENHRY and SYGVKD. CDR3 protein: CAISGGTGGGQETQYF. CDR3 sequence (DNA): TGTGCCATCAGTGGGGGGACAGGGGGCGGTCAAGAGACCCAGTACTTC.

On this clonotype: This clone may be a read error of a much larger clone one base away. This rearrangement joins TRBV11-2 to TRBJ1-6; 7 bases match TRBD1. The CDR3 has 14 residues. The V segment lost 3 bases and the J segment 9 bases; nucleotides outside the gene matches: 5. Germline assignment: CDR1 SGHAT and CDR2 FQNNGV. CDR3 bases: TGTGCCAGCAGCTTCGACAGGGTGGCTTCACCCCTCCACTTT. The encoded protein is CASSFDRVASPLHF.

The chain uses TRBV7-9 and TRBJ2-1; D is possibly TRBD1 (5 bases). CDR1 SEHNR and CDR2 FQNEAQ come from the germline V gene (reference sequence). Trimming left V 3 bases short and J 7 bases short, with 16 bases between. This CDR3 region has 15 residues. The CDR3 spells CASSFSRVGWNEQFF. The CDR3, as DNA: TGTGCCAGCAGCTTTTCCAGGGTAGGATGGAATGAGCAGTTCTTC.

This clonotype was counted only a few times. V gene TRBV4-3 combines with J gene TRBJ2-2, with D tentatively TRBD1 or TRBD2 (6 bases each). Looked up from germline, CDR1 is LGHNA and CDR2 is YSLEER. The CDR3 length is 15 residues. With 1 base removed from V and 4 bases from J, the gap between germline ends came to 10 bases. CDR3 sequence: CASSQVWGATGELFF. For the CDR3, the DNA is TGCGCCAGCAGCCAAGTTTGGGGGGCCACCGGGGAGCTGTTTTTT.

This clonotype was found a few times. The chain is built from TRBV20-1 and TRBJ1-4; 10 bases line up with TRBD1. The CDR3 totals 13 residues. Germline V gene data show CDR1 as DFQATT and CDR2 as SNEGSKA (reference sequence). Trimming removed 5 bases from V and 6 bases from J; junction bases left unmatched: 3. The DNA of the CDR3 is TGCAGTGCTTCGGACAGGGGGTATGAAAAACTGTTTTTT. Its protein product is CSASDRGYEKLFF.

CDR3 amino acids: CSVRGGGGTDTQYF. CDR3 DNA: TGCAGCGTCCGCGGAGGTGGGGGCACAGATACGCAGTATTTT. The chain is built from TRBV29-1 and TRBJ2-3; perhaps TRBD2 as D (5 bases). This CDR3 has 14 residues. Deletions cut 6 bases from V and 1 base from J, with 14 bases between. Germline values: CDR1 SQVTM, CDR2 ANQGSEA.

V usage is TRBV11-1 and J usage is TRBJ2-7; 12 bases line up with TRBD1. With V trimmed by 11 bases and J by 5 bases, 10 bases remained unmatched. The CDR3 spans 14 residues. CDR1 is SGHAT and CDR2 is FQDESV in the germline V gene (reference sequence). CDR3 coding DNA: TGTGCCTGGACCCCGGGACAGGGGGCTAACGAGCAGTACTTC. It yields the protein CAWTPGQGANEQYF.

The CDR3 DNA reads TGTGCCAGCAGTTTATCCCAAGTCGCTAATGAAAAACTGTTTTTT. It is translated as CASSLSQVANEKLFF. The chain is built from TRBV25-1 and TRBJ1-4; D is unresolved. This CDR3 is 15 amino acids long. Germline V CDR1 and CDR2: MGHDK, SYGVNS. V lost 5 bases and J lost 3, with 13 bases in between.

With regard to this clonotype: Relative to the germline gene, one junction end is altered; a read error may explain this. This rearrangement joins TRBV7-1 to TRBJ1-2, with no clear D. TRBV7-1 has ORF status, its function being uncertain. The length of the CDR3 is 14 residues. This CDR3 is CATSSPRVTYGYTF. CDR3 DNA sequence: TGTGCCACCAGCTCACCTCGGGTGACCTATGGCTACACCTTC.

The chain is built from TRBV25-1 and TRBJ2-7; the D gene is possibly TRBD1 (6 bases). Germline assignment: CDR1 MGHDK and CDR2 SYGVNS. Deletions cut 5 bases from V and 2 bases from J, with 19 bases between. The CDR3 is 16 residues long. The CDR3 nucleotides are TGTGCCAGCAGTTTGGCTGACAGCCCAGGGGCCTACGAGCAGTACTTC. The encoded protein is CASSLADSPGAYEQYF.

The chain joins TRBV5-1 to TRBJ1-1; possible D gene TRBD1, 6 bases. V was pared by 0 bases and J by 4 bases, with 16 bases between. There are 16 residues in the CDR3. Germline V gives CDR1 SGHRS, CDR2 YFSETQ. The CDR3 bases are TGCGCCAGCAGCTTGGCCCCGGACAGTCTGGGCACTGAAGCTTTCTTT. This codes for CASSLAPDSLGTEAFF.

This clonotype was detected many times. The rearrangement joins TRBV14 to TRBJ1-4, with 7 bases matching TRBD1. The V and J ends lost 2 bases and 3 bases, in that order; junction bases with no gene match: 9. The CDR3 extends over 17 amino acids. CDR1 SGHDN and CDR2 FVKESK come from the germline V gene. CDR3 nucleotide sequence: TGTGCCAGCAGCCAAAGGCCCAAGGGGGCAGCTAATGAAAAACTGTTTTTT. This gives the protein CASSQRPKGAANEKLFF.

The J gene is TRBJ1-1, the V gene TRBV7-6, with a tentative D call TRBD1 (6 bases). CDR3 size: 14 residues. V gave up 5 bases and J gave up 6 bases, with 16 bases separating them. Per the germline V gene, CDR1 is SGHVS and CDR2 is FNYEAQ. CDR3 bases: TGTGCCAGCAGCGTCCTGGACAGTGGCGCTGAAGCTTTCTTT. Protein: CASSVLDSGAEAFF. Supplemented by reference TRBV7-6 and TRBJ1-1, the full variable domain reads GAGVSQSPRYKVTKRGQDVALRCDPISGHVSLYWYRQALGQGPEFLTYFNYEAQQDKSGLPNDRFSAERPEGSISTLTIQRTEQRDSAMYRCASSVLDSGAEAFFGQGTRLTVV.

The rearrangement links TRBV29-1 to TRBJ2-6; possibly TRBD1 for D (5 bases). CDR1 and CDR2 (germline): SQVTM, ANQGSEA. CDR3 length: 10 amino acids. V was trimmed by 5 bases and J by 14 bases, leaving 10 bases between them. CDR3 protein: CSVQSGFLTF. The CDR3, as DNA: TGCAGCGTTCAATCAGGGTTCCTGACTTTC.

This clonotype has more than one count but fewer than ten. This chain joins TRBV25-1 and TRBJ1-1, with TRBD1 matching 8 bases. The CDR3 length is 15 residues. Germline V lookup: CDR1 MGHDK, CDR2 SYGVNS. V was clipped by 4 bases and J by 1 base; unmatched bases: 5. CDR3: CASSAHGQGNTEAFF. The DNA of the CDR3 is TGTGCCAGCAGTGCGCATGGACAGGGGAACACTGAAGCTTTCTTT.

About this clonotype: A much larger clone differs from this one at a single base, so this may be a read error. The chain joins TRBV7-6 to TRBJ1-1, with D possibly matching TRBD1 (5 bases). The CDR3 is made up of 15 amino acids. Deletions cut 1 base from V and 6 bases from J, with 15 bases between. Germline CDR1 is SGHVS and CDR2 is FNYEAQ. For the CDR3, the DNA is TGTGCCAGCAGCTTAGTCGGCCGTTCACAGGCTGAAGCTTTCTTT. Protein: CASSLVGRSQAEAFF. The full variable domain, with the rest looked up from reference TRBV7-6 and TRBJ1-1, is GAGVSQSPRYKVTKRGQDVALRCDPISGHVSLYWYRQALGQGPEFLTYFNYEAQQDKSGLPNDRFSAERPEGSISTLTIQRTEQRDSAMYRCASSLVGRSQAEAFFGQGTRLTVV.

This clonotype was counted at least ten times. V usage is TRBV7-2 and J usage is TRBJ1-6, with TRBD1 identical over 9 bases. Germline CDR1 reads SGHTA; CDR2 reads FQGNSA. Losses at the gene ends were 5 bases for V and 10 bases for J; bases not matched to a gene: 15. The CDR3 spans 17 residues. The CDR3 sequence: CASSPGGQGQLWSPLHF. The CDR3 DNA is TGTGCCAGCAGCCCCGGAGGACAGGGGCAGCTTTGGTCACCCCTCCACTTT.

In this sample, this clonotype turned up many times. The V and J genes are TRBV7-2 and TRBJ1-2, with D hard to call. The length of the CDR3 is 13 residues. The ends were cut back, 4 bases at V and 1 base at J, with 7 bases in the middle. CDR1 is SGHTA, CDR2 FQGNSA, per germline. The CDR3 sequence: CASSSRINYGYTF. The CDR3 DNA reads TGTGCCAGCAGCTCACGGATTAACTATGGCTACACCTTC.

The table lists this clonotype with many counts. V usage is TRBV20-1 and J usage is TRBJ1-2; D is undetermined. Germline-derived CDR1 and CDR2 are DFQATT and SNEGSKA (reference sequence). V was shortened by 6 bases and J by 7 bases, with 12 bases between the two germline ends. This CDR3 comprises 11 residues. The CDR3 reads CSADGVGGYTF. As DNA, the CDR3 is TGCAGTGCGGATGGAGTGGGTGGCTACACCTTC.